Listed below are T cell receptor beta chains from one sample, sequenced in a study of molecular identifiers for immune sequencing clone quantification. TCRdb re-derived calls from the PCR reads in MiXCR, one entry per CDR3 protein. Of over 85,000 distinct CDR3 sequences detected, about 23% appear once; the ten largest clones hold approximately 0.8%. The sample taken for sequencing was naive CD8+ T cells from blood, with Jurkat cell RNA spiked in. These TCRs come from a human donor in good health. Some libraries in this study had Jurkat cell RNA spiked in. Each CDR3 is given with its conserved first and last residue. Each record gives: D gene, clone size, V gene, J gene, CDR3 length, CDR3 DNA, CDR3 protein. The D gene is left open where the match is weak. Clone size is given for some rows only: seen once, a few or many times, or a class if the clone is expanded.

d_gene: -; abundance: few; v_gene: TRBV19; j_gene: TRBJ1-5; len: 12; CDR3nt: TGTGCCAGTACGGGCGGCAATCAGCCCCAGCATTTT; CDR3aa: CASTGGNQPQHF
d_gene: -; abundance: -; v_gene: TRBV27; j_gene: TRBJ1-1; len: 13; CDR3nt: TGTGCCAGCAGTTTAACCTCGAACACTGAAGCTTTCTTT; CDR3aa: CASSLTSNTEAFF
d_gene: TRBD1; abundance: many; v_gene: TRBV29-1; j_gene: TRBJ2-7; len: 12; CDR3nt: TGCAGCGTTCGGACAGGGGTCTACGAGCAGTACTTC; CDR3aa: CSVRTGVYEQYF
d_gene: -; abundance: -; v_gene: TRBV30; j_gene: TRBJ1-1; len: 13; CDR3nt: TGTGCCTGGAGGCGTCAGGGCGATTTGAGGGCTTTCTTT; CDR3aa: CAWRRQGDLRAFF
d_gene: -; abundance: many; v_gene: TRBV29-1; j_gene: TRBJ1-1; len: 14; CDR3nt: TGCAGCTCGCTGGGGTTGGGCGCGCGACCTGAAGCTTTCTTT; CDR3aa: CSSLGLGARPEAFF
d_gene: TRBD2; abundance: -; v_gene: TRBV16; j_gene: TRBJ2-5; len: 18; CDR3nt: TGTGCCAGCAGCCAATCTTTACTAGCGGGAGGCTTCCAAGAGGCCCAGTACTTC; CDR3aa: CASSQSLLAGGFQEAQYF
d_gene: -; abundance: many; v_gene: TRBV7-9; j_gene: TRBJ2-7; len: 14; CDR3nt: TGTGCCAGCAGCCCCCCCGGGGTAGCTTACGAGCAGTACTTC; CDR3aa: CASSPPGVAYEQYF
d_gene: -; abundance: -; v_gene: TRBV30; j_gene: TRBJ2-1; len: 12; CDR3nt: TGTGCCTGGAGCGAGGGATGGGATGAGCAGTTCTTC; CDR3aa: CAWSEGWDEQFF
d_gene: -; abundance: few; v_gene: TRBV6-2/TRBV6-3; j_gene: TRBJ1-5; len: 15; CDR3nt: TGTGCCAGCAGTCCACAGGAGAATAGCAATCAGCCCCAGCATTTT; CDR3aa: CASSPQENSNQPQHF
d_gene: -; abundance: -; v_gene: TRBV9; j_gene: TRBJ1-3; len: 16; CDR3nt: TGTGCCAGCAGCGTAAAAGGGGGACGGGCTGGAAACACCATATATTTT; CDR3aa: CASSVKGGRAGNTIYF
d_gene: -; abundance: -; v_gene: TRBV30; j_gene: TRBJ1-5; len: 12; CDR3nt: TGTGCCTGGAGTGACCCGAATCAGCCCCAGCATTTT; CDR3aa: CAWSDPNQPQHF
d_gene: -; abundance: few; v_gene: TRBV29-1; j_gene: TRBJ2-7; len: 13; CDR3nt: TGCAGCGTTGAAGATGCCGACAGCTACGAGCAGTACTTC; CDR3aa: CSVEDADSYEQYF
d_gene: TRBD1; abundance: -; v_gene: TRBV7-9; j_gene: TRBJ2-7; len: 15; CDR3nt: TGTGCCAGCAGCGGACGGGACAGACCCTCCTACGAGCAGTACTTC; CDR3aa: CASSGRDRPSYEQYF
d_gene: -; abundance: many; v_gene: TRBV20-1; j_gene: TRBJ2-7; len: 13; CDR3nt: TGCAGTGCTAGAGTAGGAGGGGCGGGGGAGCAGTACTTC; CDR3aa: CSARVGGAGEQYF
d_gene: TRBD2; abundance: -; v_gene: TRBV20-1; j_gene: TRBJ2-5; len: 15; CDR3nt: TGCAGTGCTGGAACTAGCGATAAGTACCAAGAGCCCCAGTACTTC; CDR3aa: CSAGTSDKYQEPQYF
d_gene: -; abundance: many; v_gene: TRBV4-1; j_gene: TRBJ2-7; len: 13; CDR3nt: TGCGCCAGCAGCCAAGTCTGGGGCTACGAGCAGTACTTC; CDR3aa: CASSQVWGYEQYF
d_gene: -; abundance: many; v_gene: TRBV24-1; j_gene: TRBJ2-2; len: 17; CDR3nt: TGTGCCACCAGTGAACCTGAGGAGGGGGCGGACACCGGGGAGCTGTTTTTT; CDR3aa: CATSEPEEGADTGELFF
d_gene: -; abundance: few; v_gene: TRBV5-1; j_gene: TRBJ2-3; len: 15; CDR3nt: TGCGCCAGCAGCTTGCGGCACCCTAGCACAGATACGCAGTATTTT; CDR3aa: CASSLRHPSTDTQYF
d_gene: -; abundance: few; v_gene: TRBV6-2/TRBV6-3; j_gene: TRBJ2-5; len: 11; CDR3nt: TGTGCCAGCTTCCTTGAGGAGACCCAGTACTTC; CDR3aa: CASFLEETQYF
d_gene: -; abundance: -; v_gene: TRBV11-2; j_gene: TRBJ1-3; len: 16; CDR3nt: TGTGCCAGCAGCTTATCCGTACACCGATCTGGAAACACCATATATTTT; CDR3aa: CASSLSVHRSGNTIYF
d_gene: -; abundance: many; v_gene: TRBV7-8; j_gene: TRBJ1-4; len: 18; CDR3nt: TGTGCCAGCAGCTTAGCATTCGGCAGGGGCGCCTCTAATGAAAAACTGTTTTTT; CDR3aa: CASSLAFGRGASNEKLFF
d_gene: -; abundance: few; v_gene: TRBV5-3; j_gene: TRBJ2-7; len: 12; CDR3nt: TGTGCCAGCAGCGCTATAACAAGCGAGCAGTACTTC; CDR3aa: CASSAITSEQYF
d_gene: -; abundance: -; v_gene: TRBV6-4; j_gene: TRBJ1-4; len: 14; CDR3nt: TGTGCCAGCAGTGAAACAGGTTTGAATGAAAAACTGTTTTTT; CDR3aa: CASSETGLNEKLFF
d_gene: -; abundance: many; v_gene: TRBV7-9; j_gene: TRBJ2-3; len: 16; CDR3nt: TGTGCCAGCAGCTTAGTGGGGGCATGGGGCACAGATACGCAGTATTTT; CDR3aa: CASSLVGAWGTDTQYF
d_gene: TRBD1; abundance: few; v_gene: TRBV7-6; j_gene: TRBJ1-5; len: 13; CDR3nt: TGTGCCAGCAGTCAGGGGGCGGTTCAGCCCCAGCATTTT; CDR3aa: CASSQGAVQPQHF
d_gene: TRBD1; abundance: -; v_gene: TRBV7-9; j_gene: TRBJ2-3; len: 15; CDR3nt: TGTGCCAGCAGCCTGACAGGGGGCGTCGCAGATACGCAGTATTTT; CDR3aa: CASSLTGGVADTQYF
d_gene: -; abundance: -; v_gene: TRBV6-2/TRBV6-3; j_gene: TRBJ1-6; len: 14; CDR3nt: TGTGCCAGCAGTTACTCGGCACCTTATTCACCCCTCCACTTT; CDR3aa: CASSYSAPYSPLHF
d_gene: TRBD2; abundance: many; v_gene: TRBV7-9; j_gene: TRBJ2-3; len: 16; CDR3nt: TGTGCCAGCAGCTTATGGTCGGGAGGGCCGTACGATACGCAGTATTTT; CDR3aa: CASSLWSGGPYDTQYF
d_gene: -; abundance: -; v_gene: TRBV4-3; j_gene: TRBJ1-1; len: 12; CDR3nt: TGCGCCAGCAGCCATTGGGGCACTGAAGCTTTCTTT; CDR3aa: CASSHWGTEAFF
d_gene: TRBD1; abundance: -; v_gene: TRBV13; j_gene: TRBJ2-6; len: 19; CDR3nt: TGTGCCAGCAGCTTAGGCCAGGAGACAGGGATCTCTGGGGCCAGCGTCCTGACTTTC; CDR3aa: CASSLGQETGISGASVLTF
d_gene: -; abundance: few; v_gene: TRBV7-9; j_gene: TRBJ2-7; len: 17; CDR3nt: TGTGCCAGCAGCTTAAACCCGGGGGCCGGGTTGATCTACGAGCAGTACTTC; CDR3aa: CASSLNPGAGLIYEQYF
d_gene: TRBD1; abundance: -; v_gene: TRBV28; j_gene: TRBJ2-5; len: 14; CDR3nt: TGTGCCAGCATCGGACAGGGGGAAACCGCGGCCCAGTACTTC; CDR3aa: CASIGQGETAAQYF
d_gene: -; abundance: -; v_gene: TRBV12-3/TRBV12-4; j_gene: TRBJ1-5; len: 16; CDR3nt: TGTGCCAGCAGTTTGAGCGGCAGGGGAGAGGGCCAGCCCCAGCATTTT; CDR3aa: CASSLSGRGEGQPQHF
d_gene: -; abundance: few; v_gene: TRBV27; j_gene: TRBJ1-5; len: 13; CDR3nt: TGTGCCAGCAGTTTAATGTCCGGTCAGCCCCAGCATTTT; CDR3aa: CASSLMSGQPQHF
d_gene: -; abundance: many; v_gene: TRBV13; j_gene: TRBJ2-7; len: 14; CDR3nt: TGTGCCAGCAGCTTATTAAATGCCCTCTACGAGCAGTACTTC; CDR3aa: CASSLLNALYEQYF
d_gene: -; abundance: -; v_gene: TRBV27; j_gene: TRBJ1-2; len: 15; CDR3nt: TGTGCCAGCAGTTTATCGGGGCGACAGGCCTATGGCTACACCTTC; CDR3aa: CASSLSGRQAYGYTF
d_gene: -; abundance: few; v_gene: TRBV10-3; j_gene: TRBJ2-7; len: 14; CDR3nt: TGTGCCATCAGTGGACAGAGAAGCTCCTACGAGCAGTACTTC; CDR3aa: CAISGQRSSYEQYF
d_gene: TRBD1; abundance: few; v_gene: TRBV27; j_gene: TRBJ1-1; len: 14; CDR3nt: TGTGCCAGCAGCATAAATACAGGGGTTACTGAAGCTTTCTTT; CDR3aa: CASSINTGVTEAFF
d_gene: -; abundance: many; v_gene: TRBV2; j_gene: TRBJ2-3; len: 15; CDR3nt: TGTGCCAGCAGTGAACGAACTAGTAACACAGATACGCAGTATTTT; CDR3aa: CASSERTSNTDTQYF
d_gene: TRBD2; abundance: few; v_gene: TRBV28; j_gene: TRBJ2-7; len: 14; CDR3nt: TGTGCCAGCAGTGATGCGGGAGTTCCCTACGAGCAGTACTTC; CDR3aa: CASSDAGVPYEQYF